The 19 T cell receptor beta chains given below trace back to one sample, sequenced in a study of blood T cell repertoires in COVID-19. The assay was immunoSEQ multiplex PCR, and TCRdb's table has in-frame clones only and misses some. The data hold a few hundred thousand clones, with roughly 90% observed a single time. Input material: peripheral blood. The receptors come from a man between 18 and 29 years old with COVID-19, enrolled during active disease.

This chain joins TRBV19 and TRBJ2-1; tentative D call: TRBD2 (5 bases). Trimming cost V 7 bases and J 0 bases, with 16 bases left between them. The germline CDR1 and CDR2 sequences are LNHDA and SQIVND (reference sequence). The CDR3 extends over 16 amino acids. The CDR3 bases are TGTGCCAGTACCCGCTCGGGGAGAAGCTCCTACAATGAGCAGTTCTTC. Its protein is CASTRSGRSSYNEQFF.

In DNA, the CDR3 is TGTGCCAGCTCACCGACTAGTTTCCCCGAGCAGTACTTC. Residues: CASSPTSFPEQYF. V gene TRBV18 combines with J gene TRBJ2-7; D might be TRBD2 (6 bases). Germline CDR1 and CDR2: KGHSH and LQKENI. With 3 bases removed from V and 6 bases from J, the gap between germline ends came to 12 bases. The CDR3 sequence is 13 residues long. The complete variable domain, with remaining parts taken from reference TRBV18 and TRBJ2-7, reads NAGVMQNPRHLVRRRGQEARLRCSPMKGHSHVYWYRQLPEEGLKFMVYLQKENIIDESGMPKERFSAEFPKEGPSILRIQQVVRGDSAAYFCASSPTSFPEQYFGPGTRLTVT.

This chain uses TRBV14 with TRBJ1-3; D gene ambiguous. Germline CDR1 reads SGHDN; CDR2 reads FVKESK. Trimming removed 1 base from V and 0 bases from J, with 13 bases in between. The CDR3 extends over 17 amino acids. CDR3 nucleotide sequence: TGTGCCAGCAGCCAAGCCTTTTACGGAGTCTCTGGAAACACCATATATTTT. Translated, it gives CASSQAFYGVSGNTIYF.

This clone came up a few times. The genes are TRBV3-1 (or the pseudogene TRBV3-2) and TRBJ1-1; no clear D gene. Trimming cost V 7 bases and J 1 base, with 16 bases left between them. This CDR3 spans 15 amino acids. The germline V gene has CDR1 LGHDT and CDR2 YNNKEL (reference sequence). CDR3 loop: CASTDGVRGNTEAFF. The CDR3 nucleotides read TGTGCCAGCACCGACGGTGTCCGCGGGAACACTGAAGCTTTCTTT.

The rearrangement uses TRBV27 and TRBJ2-7; TRBD1 matches at 9 bases. The J segment lost 7 bases and the V segment lost 6 bases, leaving 19 bases of the junction unmatched. The CDR3 is made up of 17 amino acids. The germline V gene encodes CDR1 MNHEY and CDR2 SMNVEV (reference sequence). The CDR3 loop reads CASSRTQRTGDYREQYF. CDR3 bases: TGTGCCAGCAGCCGCACCCAACGGACAGGGGATTATAGAGAGCAGTACTTC.

The rearrangement uses TRBV5-6 and TRBJ1-1; D is unclear. Trimming removed 4 bases from V and 4 bases from J, with 17 bases in between. Per the germline V gene, CDR1 is SGHDT and CDR2 is YYEEEE. This CDR3 has 15 amino acids. The DNA for the CDR3 is TGTGCCAGCAGCGAAATTACGTCTCGCGGCACTGAAGCTTTCTTT. Translation: CASSEITSRGTEAFF.

This clone was detected once. The chain uses TRBV5-6 and TRBJ1-4, with no clear D. Trimming shortened V by 2 bases and J by 4 bases, and 9 bases separated the two germline ends. The CDR3 is 14 residues long. Germline-derived CDR1 and CDR2 are SGHDT and YYEEEE. The CDR3 region has the DNA TGTGCCAGCAGCTTTTCCGTTGTTAATGAAAAACTGTTTTTT. It encodes CASSFSVVNEKLFF.

The V call is TRBV10-2, the J call TRBJ2-3; D call uncertain. Germline V gene data show CDR1 as WSHSY and CDR2 as SAAADI. Trimming took 3 bases from V and 6 from J, leaving 10 bases between them. The CDR3 covers 13 residues. CDR3 residues: CASSDPPTDTQYF. CDR3 in DNA: TGCGCCAGCAGTGACCCCCCTACGGATACGCAGTATTTT.

The J gene is TRBJ2-1, the V gene TRBV5-4; D may be TRBD2 (5 bases). CDR3 size: 17 residues. Germline V gene sequence: CDR1 SGHNT, CDR2 YYREEE (reference sequence). V dropped 4 bases and J dropped 6 bases, with 23 bases sitting between them. This CDR3 is CASSLPGSSRAGNEQFF. In nucleotides, the CDR3 is TGTGCCAGCAGCCTCCCGGGGTCTTCCCGGGCTGGCAATGAGCAGTTCTTC.

The rearrangement joins TRBV30 to TRBJ2-7; tentatively, D is TRBD2 (7 bases). The V gene's germline CDR1 is GTSNPN and CDR2 SVGIG (reference sequence). The V end was cut by 5 bases, the J end by 1 base, with 15 bases between. CDR3 length: 14 amino acids. CDR3 sequence: CAWAVGGPSYEQYF. The CDR3 region has the DNA TGTGCCTGGGCGGTCGGGGGGCCATCCTACGAGCAGTACTTC.

The chain joins TRBV9 to TRBJ2-3; 12 positions agree with TRBD2. The trim removed 0 bases at V and 3 bases at J, leaving 8 bases unmatched. Looked up from germline, CDR1 is SGDLS and CDR2 is YYNGEE. This CDR3 has 18 amino acids. The CDR3, as DNA: TGTGCCAGCAGCGTAGGTCTAGCGGGGGGGCCGAGAACAGATACGCAGTATTTT. As protein: CASSVGLAGGPRTDTQYF.

The genes are TRBV19 and TRBJ2-2; 8 bases agree with TRBD1. CDR3 length: 15 residues. Germline V gives CDR1 LNHDA, CDR2 SQIVND (reference sequence). The J segment lost 0 bases and the V segment lost 6 bases, leaving 3 bases of the junction unmatched. The DNA for the CDR3 is TGTGCCAGTAGGGGGGACAGGACGAACACCGGGGAGCTGTTTTTT. This encodes CASRGDRTNTGELFF.

V usage is TRBV30 and J usage is TRBJ2-7; 14 bases agree with TRBD2. Germline loops: CDR1 GTSNPN, CDR2 SVGIG (reference sequence). The ends lost 8 bases at V and 5 bases at J; junction bases unmatched: 5. This CDR3 comprises 13 residues. This CDR3 reads CAATTSGRDEQYF. The CDR3 DNA reads TGTGCCGCCACGACTAGCGGGAGGGACGAGCAGTACTTC. Together with reference TRBV30 and TRBJ2-7, the CDR3 gives the full variable domain: SQTIHQWPATLVQPVGSPLSLECTVEGTSNPNLYWYRQAAGRGLQLLFYSVGIGQISSEVPQNLSASRPQDRQFILSSKKLLLSDSGFYLCAATTSGRDEQYFGPGTRLTVT.

The chain couples TRBV19 to TRBJ1-2; D possibly corresponds to TRBD1 (5 bases). The V and J ends lost 3 bases and 0 bases respectively, with 8 bases between them. Germline V gene data show CDR1 as LNHDA and CDR2 as SQIVND (reference sequence). There are 14 residues in the CDR3. The CDR3 nucleotides are TGTGCCAGTAGTATTTGGACAACTAACTATGGCTACACCTTC. Translated: CASSIWTTNYGYTF.

This chain links TRBV18 with TRBJ1-2, with D unclear. There are 14 residues in the CDR3. V was trimmed by 2 bases and J by 2 bases, leaving 9 bases between them. Germline CDR1 reads KGHSH; CDR2 reads LQKENI. The CDR3 coding sequence is TGTGCCAGCTCACCAGTGGGCCGGAACTATGGCTACACCTTC. Translated: CASSPVGRNYGYTF.

In its sample, this clone was seen once. The chain combines TRBV4-2 with TRBJ1-1; D is undetermined. Germline-derived CDR1 and CDR2 are LGHNA and YNFKEQ. V shed 4 bases and J shed 4 bases, with 16 bases lying between them. CDR3 length equals 15 residues. The CDR3 here is CASSPRWRAVTEAFF. CDR3 in DNA: TGTGCCAGCAGCCCTCGTTGGAGGGCGGTCACTGAAGCTTTCTTT.

This chain uses TRBV19 with TRBJ1-2; D possibly corresponds to TRBD1 (5 bases). The CDR3 contains 14 residues. The germline V and J ends were trimmed by 7 bases and 5 bases, with 17 bases remaining between them. Germline V gives CDR1 LNHDA, CDR2 SQIVND (reference sequence). CDR3: CASTPPGQAYGYTF. The CDR3 bases are TGTGCCAGTACGCCCCCAGGGCAGGCGTATGGCTACACCTTC.

This clone was recorded a few times. This rearrangement joins TRBV11-2 to TRBJ2-3; D call uncertain. V was clipped by 4 bases and J by 9 bases, with 11 bases between them. The germline V gene encodes CDR1 SGHAT and CDR2 FQNNGV. The CDR3 has 12 residues. In DNA form, the CDR3 reads TGTGCCAGCAGCTCTGGCTCTGTGACGCAGTATTTT. Amino acid sequence: CASSSGSVTQYF. Combining the CDR3 with reference TRBV11-2 and TRBJ2-3 gives the whole variable domain EAGVAQSPRYKIIEKRQSVAFWCNPISGHATLYWYQQILGQGPKLLIQFQNNGVVDDSQLPKDRFSAERLKGVDSTLKIQPAKLEDSAVYLCASSSGSVTQYFGPGTRLTVL.

This rearrangement joins TRBV25-1 to TRBJ2-3; 7 bases align to TRBD1. Germline CDR1 and CDR2: MGHDK and SYGVNS. This CDR3 spans 12 amino acids. Trimming took 6 bases from V and 6 from J; bases not matched to a gene: 3. The DNA of the CDR3 is TGTGCCAGCAGAGACAGGGCCGATACGCAGTATTTT. It translates to CASRDRADTQYF.